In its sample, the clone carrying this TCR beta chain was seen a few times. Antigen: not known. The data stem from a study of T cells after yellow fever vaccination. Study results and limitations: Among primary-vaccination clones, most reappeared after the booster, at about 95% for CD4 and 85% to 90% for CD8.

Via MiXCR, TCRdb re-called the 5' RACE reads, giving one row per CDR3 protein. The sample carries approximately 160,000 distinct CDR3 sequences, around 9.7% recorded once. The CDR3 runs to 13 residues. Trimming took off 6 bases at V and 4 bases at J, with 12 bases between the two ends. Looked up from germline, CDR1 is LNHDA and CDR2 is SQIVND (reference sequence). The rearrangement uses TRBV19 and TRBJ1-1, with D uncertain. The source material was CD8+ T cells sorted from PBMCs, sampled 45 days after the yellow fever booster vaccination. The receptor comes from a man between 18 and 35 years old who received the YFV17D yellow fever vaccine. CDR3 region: CASREWESTEAFF. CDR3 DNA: TGTGCCAGTAGAGAGTGGGAGAGCACTGAAGCTTTCTTT.